Described below is a single T cell receptor (beta chain) sequence and its context. As yet, its antigen is unknown. Profiling relied on immunoSEQ multiplex PCR, and the TCRdb table lists in-frame clones only, not all of them. The sample has 200,000 to 250,000 clones; about 94% are singletons. These data originate in a study of T cell responses to AZD1222 COVID-19 vaccine. Overall study findings and caveats: Clonal diversity was possibly underestimated; the donors were predominantly white British and more often female. Among those given AZD1222, only six were seropositive at baseline. Repertoire collection took place solely once the T cell response had peaked.

Trimming cost V 2 bases and J 8 bases, with 9 bases left between them. The CDR3 spans 12 residues. Per germline, CDR1 MNHEY and CDR2 SVGEGT. Source: peripheral blood, taken 28 days after the second dose of the MenACWY control vaccine. The chain carries TRBV6-2 or TRBV6-3 and TRBJ1-2; D call uncertain. The sequence was collected from an adult who received the MenACWY meningococcal vaccine as a control. The CDR3 DNA reads TGTGCCAGCAGTTACACGGATTACGGCTACACCTTC. Its translation: CASSYTDYGYTF.